The clone carrying this TCR beta chain was found a few times. This table comes from immunoSEQ multiplex PCR, and its TCRdb copy is limited to in-frame clones, with some not included. The sample consists of 140,000 or so clones, around 88% of them appearing once. The data were taken from a study of T cell responses to AZD1222 COVID-19 vaccine. The TCR comes from an adult in good health. Sequenced material: peripheral blood, taken on day 0 of AZD1222 vaccination.

The CDR3 nucleotides are TGTGCCATAACGCCCGACTTAAGTGCTGAAGCTTTCTTT. Protein product: CAITPDLSAEAFF. V is TRBV10-3 and J is TRBJ1-1, with D uncertain. The CDR3 totals 13 residues. The germline V gene encodes CDR1 ENHRY and CDR2 SYGVKD. V was cut by 9 bases and J by 6 bases, with 17 bases left in between.